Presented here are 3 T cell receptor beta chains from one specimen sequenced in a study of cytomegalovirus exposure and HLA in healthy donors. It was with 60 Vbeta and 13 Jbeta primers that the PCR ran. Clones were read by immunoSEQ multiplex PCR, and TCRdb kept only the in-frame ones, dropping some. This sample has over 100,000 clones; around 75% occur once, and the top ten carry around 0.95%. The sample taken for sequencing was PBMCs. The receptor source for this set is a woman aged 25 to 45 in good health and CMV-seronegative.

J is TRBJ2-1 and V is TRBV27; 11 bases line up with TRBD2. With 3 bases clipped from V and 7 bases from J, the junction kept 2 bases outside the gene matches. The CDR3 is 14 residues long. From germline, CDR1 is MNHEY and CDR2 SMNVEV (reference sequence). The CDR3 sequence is CASSFGLAGNEQFF. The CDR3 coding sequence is TGTGCCAGCAGTTTTGGACTAGCGGGTAATGAGCAGTTCTTC.

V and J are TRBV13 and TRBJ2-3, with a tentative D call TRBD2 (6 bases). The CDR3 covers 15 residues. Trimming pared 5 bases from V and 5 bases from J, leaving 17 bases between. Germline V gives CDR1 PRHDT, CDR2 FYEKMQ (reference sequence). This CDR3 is CASSRNGAGRDTQYF. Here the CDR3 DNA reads TGTGCCAGCAGCCGTAACGGGGCCGGGAGAGATACGCAGTATTTT.

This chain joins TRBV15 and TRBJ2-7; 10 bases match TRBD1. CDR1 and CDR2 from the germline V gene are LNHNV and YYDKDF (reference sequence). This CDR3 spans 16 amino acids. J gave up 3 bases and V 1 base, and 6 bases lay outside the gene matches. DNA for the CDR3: TGTGCCACCAGCAGAGGGGGGGGACAGGGGTTCTACGAGCAGTACTTC. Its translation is CATSRGGGQGFYEQYF.